A single sample is the source of the 5 T cell receptor beta chains below, sequenced in a study of blood T cell repertoires in COVID-19. Clones were sequenced by immunoSEQ multiplex PCR, and TCRdb holds only the in-frame ones, with some missing. The sample shows under 300,000 clones, approximately 88% of them seen only once. The sequencing input was peripheral blood. All receptors derive from a man in his fifties or sixties with acute or convalescent COVID-19.

This clone appeared a single time. The gene calls are TRBV30 and TRBJ2-4; D unresolved. With 2 bases removed from V and 11 bases from J, the gap between germline ends came to 16 bases. Germline CDR1 is GTSNPN and CDR2 is SVGIG (reference sequence). This CDR3 is built from 13 residues. CDR3 loop: CAWSRSGWSFQYF. DNA of the CDR3: TGTGCCTGGAGTAGGTCCGGGTGGTCCTTTCAGTACTTC.

The CDR3 loop is CASSGTSLYNSPLHF. CDR3 in DNA: TGTGCCAGCAGCGGGACTTCTCTCTATAATTCACCCCTCCACTTT. J is TRBJ1-6 and V is TRBV5-4, with a tentative D call TRBD1 (5 bases). V was shortened by 4 bases and J by 3 bases, with 11 bases between the two germline ends. The CDR3 totals 15 residues. Germline V gene data show CDR1 as SGHNT and CDR2 as YYREEE (reference sequence).

The V gene is TRBV3-1 (or the pseudogene TRBV3-2), the J gene TRBJ2-3; 9 bases line up with TRBD2. V was clipped by 6 bases and J by 1 base; unmatched bases: 5. Germline V gene lookup returns CDR1 LGHDT and CDR2 YNNKEL (reference sequence). The CDR3 length is 15 residues. The CDR3 DNA sequence: TGTGCCAGCAGGCAGACTAGCGGAGGCACAGATACGCAGTATTTT. Protein product: CASRQTSGGTDTQYF.

This clone has only one observation. This chain connects TRBV11-1 to TRBJ1-2; 8 bases match TRBD1. V shed 3 bases and J 7 bases; nucleotides not matched to a gene: 1. The CDR3 is 12 amino acids. CDR1 is SGHAT and CDR2 is FQDESV in the germline V gene (reference sequence). CDR3 bases: TGTGCCAGCAGCTTTCAGGGGGCTGGCTACACCTTC. Protein sequence: CASSFQGAGYTF.

The chain couples TRBV5-4 to TRBJ1-2; 10 bases fit TRBD1. The CDR3 is 15 amino acids. Unmatched junction bases numbered 8, after V lost 5 bases and J lost 4 bases. Looked up from germline, CDR1 is SGHNT and CDR2 is YYREEE (reference sequence). In DNA form, the CDR3 reads TGTGCCAGCAGAGGTGACAGGGGGCGACTCTATGGCTACACCTTC. Protein: CASRGDRGRLYGYTF.